This T cell receptor beta chain was found in a study of blood T cell repertoires in COVID-19. CDR1 and CDR2 from the germline V gene are MDHEN and SYDVKM. Trimming pared 6 bases from V and 5 bases from J, leaving 11 bases between. The CDR3 sequence is 14 residues long. In the study's own analysis: Amplifying reference gene primers gave estimates of nucleated cell counts. Clones were sequenced by immunoSEQ multiplex PCR, and TCRdb holds only the in-frame ones, with some missing. The DNA was the basis for D and trimming; V, J and clone size are from that table. This sample carries 90,000 to 100,000 clones, just under 85% of them seen once, and the ten largest clones take around 9.3%.

Sequencing was carried out using peripheral blood. The chain uses TRBV28 and TRBJ1-6; no clear D. The clonotype comes from a man in his 70s with acute or convalescent COVID-19. The chain's CDR3 is CASSPPQDNSPLHF. The DNA for the CDR3 is TGTGCCAGCAGCCCTCCCCAGGATAATTCACCCCTCCACTTT.